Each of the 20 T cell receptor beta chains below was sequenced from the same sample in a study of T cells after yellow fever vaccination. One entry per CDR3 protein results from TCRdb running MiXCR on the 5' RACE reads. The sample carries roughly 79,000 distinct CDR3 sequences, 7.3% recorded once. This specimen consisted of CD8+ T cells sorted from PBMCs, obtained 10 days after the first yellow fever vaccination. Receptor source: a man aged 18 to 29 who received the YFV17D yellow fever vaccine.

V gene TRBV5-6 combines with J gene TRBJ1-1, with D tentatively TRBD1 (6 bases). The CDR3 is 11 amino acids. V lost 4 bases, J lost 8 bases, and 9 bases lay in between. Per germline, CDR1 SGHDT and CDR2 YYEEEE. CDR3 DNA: TGTGCCAGCAGCGTCACAGGGGAAGCTTTCTTT. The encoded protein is CASSVTGEAFF. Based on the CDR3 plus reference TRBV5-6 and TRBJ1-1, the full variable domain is DAGVTQSPTHLIKTRGQQVTLRCSPKSGHDTVSWYQQALGQGPQFIFQYYEEEERQRGNFPDRFSGHQFPNYSSELNVNALLLGDSALYLCASSVTGEAFFGQGTRLTVV.

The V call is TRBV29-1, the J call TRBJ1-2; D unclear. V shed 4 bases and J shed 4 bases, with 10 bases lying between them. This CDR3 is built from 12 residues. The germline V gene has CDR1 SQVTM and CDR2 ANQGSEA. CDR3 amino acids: CSVVANPYGYTF. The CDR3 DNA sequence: TGCAGCGTTGTGGCGAACCCCTATGGCTACACCTTC.

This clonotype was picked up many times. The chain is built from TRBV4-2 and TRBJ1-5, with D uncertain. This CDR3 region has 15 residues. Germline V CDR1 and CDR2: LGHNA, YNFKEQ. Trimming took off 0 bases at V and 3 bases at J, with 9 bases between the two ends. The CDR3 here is CASSQDLRLNQPQHF. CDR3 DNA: TGTGCCAGCAGCCAAGACTTGAGACTCAATCAGCCCCAGCATTTT.

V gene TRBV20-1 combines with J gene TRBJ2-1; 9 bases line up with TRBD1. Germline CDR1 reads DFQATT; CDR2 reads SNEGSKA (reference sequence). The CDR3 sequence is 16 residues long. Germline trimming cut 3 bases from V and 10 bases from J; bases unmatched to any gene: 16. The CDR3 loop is CSASKTRTQGAREQFF. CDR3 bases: TGCAGTGCTAGTAAGACCCGGACACAGGGGGCTCGGGAGCAGTTCTTC.

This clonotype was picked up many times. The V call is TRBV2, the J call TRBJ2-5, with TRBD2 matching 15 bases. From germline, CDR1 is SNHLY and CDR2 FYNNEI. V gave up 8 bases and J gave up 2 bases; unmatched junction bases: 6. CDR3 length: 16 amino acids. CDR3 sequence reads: CASWTSGGASQETQYF. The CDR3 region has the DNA TGTGCCAGCTGGACTAGCGGGGGGGCGTCTCAAGAGACCCAGTACTTC.

The CDR3 bases are TGTGCCAGCAGCTTATTTGAGGCAGTATTCACAGATACGCAGTATTTT. Protein sequence: CASSLFEAVFTDTQYF. The J gene is TRBJ2-3, the V gene TRBV7-9; D not certain. V gave up 2 bases and J gave up 2 bases, with 14 bases separating them. Per germline, CDR1 SEHNR and CDR2 FQNEAQ (reference sequence). The CDR3 is made up of 16 amino acids.

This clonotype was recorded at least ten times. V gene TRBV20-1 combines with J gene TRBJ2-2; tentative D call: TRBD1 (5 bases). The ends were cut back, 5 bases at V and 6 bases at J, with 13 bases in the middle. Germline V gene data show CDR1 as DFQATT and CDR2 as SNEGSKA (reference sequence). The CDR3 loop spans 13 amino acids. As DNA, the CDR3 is TGCAGTGCTCCGACCTGGGGCTCCGGGGAGCTGTTTTTT. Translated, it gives CSAPTWGSGELFF.

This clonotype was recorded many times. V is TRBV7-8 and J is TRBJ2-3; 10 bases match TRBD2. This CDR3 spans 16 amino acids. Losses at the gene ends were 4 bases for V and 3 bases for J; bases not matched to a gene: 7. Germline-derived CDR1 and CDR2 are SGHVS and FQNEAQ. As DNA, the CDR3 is TGTGCCAGCAGCTCCCGGGCTAGCGGGGGAACAGATACGCAGTATTTT. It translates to CASSSRASGGTDTQYF.

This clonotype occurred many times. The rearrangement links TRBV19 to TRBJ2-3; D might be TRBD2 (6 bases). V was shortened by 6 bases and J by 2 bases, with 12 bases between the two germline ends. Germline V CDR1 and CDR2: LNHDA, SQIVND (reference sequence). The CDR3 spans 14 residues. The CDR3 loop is CASRRRGYTDTQYF. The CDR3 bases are TGTGCCAGTAGAAGGCGGGGATACACAGATACGCAGTATTTT.

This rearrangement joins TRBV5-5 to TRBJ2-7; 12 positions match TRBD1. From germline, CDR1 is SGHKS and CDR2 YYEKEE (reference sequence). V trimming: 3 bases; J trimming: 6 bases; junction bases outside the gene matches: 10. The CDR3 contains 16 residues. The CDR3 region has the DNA TGTGCCAGCAGCTATTTACCGGGACAGGGGGCGGTCGAGCAGTACGTC. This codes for CASSYLPGQGAVEQYV.

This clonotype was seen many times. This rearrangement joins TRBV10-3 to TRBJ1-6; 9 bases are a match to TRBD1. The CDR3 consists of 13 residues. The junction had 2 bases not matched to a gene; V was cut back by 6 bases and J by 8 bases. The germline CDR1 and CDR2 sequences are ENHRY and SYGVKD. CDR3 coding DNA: TGTGCCATCAGCGGACAGGGGTATTCACCCCTCCACTTT. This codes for CAISGQGYSPLHF.

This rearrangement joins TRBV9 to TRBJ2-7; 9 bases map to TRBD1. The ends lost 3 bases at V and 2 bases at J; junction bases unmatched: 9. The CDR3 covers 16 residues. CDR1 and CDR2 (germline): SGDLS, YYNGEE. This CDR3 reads CASSAPGTGNTYEQYF. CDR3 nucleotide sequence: TGTGCCAGCAGCGCCCCCGGGACAGGGAATACCTACGAGCAGTACTTC.

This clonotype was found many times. The CDR3 sequence is CASSQGEEAAGQYF. The CDR3 DNA sequence: TGCGCCAGCAGCCAAGGGGAGGAGGCAGCGGGGCAGTATTTT. The chain employs TRBV4-3 and TRBJ2-3; tentatively, D is TRBD2 (6 bases). The CDR3 runs 14 residues. V gave up 1 base and J gave up 11 bases, with 16 bases separating them. CDR1 LGHNA and CDR2 YSLEER come from the germline V gene.

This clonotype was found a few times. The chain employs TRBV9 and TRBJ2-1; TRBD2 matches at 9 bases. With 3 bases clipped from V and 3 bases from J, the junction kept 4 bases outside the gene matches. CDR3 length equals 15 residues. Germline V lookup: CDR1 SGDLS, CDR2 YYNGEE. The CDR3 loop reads CASSDSSGVYNEQFF. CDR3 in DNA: TGTGCCAGCAGCGACTCTAGCGGGGTCTACAATGAGCAGTTCTTC. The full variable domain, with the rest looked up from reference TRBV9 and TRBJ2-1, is DSGVTQTPKHLITATGQRVTLRCSPRSGDLSVYWYQQSLDQGLQFLIQYYNGEERAKGNILERFSAQQFPDLHSELNLSSLELGDSALYFCASSDSSGVYNEQFFGPGTRLTVL.

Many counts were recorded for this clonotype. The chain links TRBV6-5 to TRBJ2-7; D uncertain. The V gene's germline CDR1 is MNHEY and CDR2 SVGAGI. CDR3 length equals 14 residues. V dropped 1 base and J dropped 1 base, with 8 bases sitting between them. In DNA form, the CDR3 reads TGTGCCAGCAGTTACTACCAGGATTCCTACGAGCAGTACTTC. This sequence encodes CASSYYQDSYEQYF.

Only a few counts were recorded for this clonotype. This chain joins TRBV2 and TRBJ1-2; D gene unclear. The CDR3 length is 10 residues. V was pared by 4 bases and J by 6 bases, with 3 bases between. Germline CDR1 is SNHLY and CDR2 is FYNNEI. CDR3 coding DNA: TGTGCCAGCAGTGTTGATGGCTACACCTTC. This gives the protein CASSVDGYTF. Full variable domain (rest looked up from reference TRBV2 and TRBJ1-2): EPEVTQTPSHQVTQMGQEVILRCVPISNHLYFYWYRQILGQKVEFLVSFYNNEISEKSEIFDDQFSVERPDGSNFTLKIRSTKLEDSAMYFCASSVDGYTFGSGTRLTVV.

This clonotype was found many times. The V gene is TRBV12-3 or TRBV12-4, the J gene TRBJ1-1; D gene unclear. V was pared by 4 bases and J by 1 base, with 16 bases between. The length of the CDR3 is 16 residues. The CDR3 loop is CASSSPDQNKNTEAFF. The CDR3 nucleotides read TGTGCCAGCAGTTCCCCGGACCAAAACAAGAACACTGAAGCTTTCTTT.

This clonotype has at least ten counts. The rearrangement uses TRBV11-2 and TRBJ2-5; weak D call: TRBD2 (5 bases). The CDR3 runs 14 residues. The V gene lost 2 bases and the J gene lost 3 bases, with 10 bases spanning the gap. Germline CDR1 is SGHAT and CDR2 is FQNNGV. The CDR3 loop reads CASSLSGYKETQYF. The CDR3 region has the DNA TGTGCCAGCAGCTTATCGGGGTACAAAGAGACCCAGTACTTC.

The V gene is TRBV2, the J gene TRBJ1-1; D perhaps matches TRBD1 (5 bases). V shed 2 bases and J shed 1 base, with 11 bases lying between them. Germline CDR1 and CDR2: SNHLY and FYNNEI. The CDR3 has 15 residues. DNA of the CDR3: TGTGCCAGCAGTGAATTTTGGCAGGGGAACACTGAAGCTTTCTTT. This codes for CASSEFWQGNTEAFF. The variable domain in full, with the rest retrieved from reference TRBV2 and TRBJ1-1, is EPEVTQTPSHQVTQMGQEVILRCVPISNHLYFYWYRQILGQKVEFLVSFYNNEISEKSEIFDDQFSVERPDGSNFTLKIRSTKLEDSAMYFCASSEFWQGNTEAFFGQGTRLTVV.

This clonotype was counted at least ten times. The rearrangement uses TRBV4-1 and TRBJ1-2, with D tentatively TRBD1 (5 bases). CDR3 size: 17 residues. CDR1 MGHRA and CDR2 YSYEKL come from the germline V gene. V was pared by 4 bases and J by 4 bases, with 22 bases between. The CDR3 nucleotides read TGCGCCAGCAGCCTGACTAGGGAAGGGGCCCTCTCCTATGGCTACACCTTC. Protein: CASSLTREGALSYGYTF.